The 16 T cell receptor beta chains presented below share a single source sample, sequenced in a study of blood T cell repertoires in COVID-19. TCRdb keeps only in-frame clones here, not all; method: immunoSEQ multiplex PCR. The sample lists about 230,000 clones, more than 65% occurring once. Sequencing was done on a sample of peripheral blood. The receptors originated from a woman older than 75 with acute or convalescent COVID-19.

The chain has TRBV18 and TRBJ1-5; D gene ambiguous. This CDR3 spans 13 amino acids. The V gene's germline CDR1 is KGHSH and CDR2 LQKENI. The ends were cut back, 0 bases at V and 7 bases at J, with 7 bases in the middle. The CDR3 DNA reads TGTGCCAGCTCACCACCGGGAGGCCAGCCCCAGCATTTT. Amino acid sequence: CASSPPGGQPQHF.

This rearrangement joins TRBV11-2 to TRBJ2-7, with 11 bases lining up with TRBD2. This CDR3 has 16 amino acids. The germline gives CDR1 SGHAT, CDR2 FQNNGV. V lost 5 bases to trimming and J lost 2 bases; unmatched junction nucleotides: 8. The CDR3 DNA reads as TGTGCCAGCAGCCCCACGACTAGCGGGATAACCTACGAGCAGTACTTC. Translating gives CASSPTTSGITYEQYF.

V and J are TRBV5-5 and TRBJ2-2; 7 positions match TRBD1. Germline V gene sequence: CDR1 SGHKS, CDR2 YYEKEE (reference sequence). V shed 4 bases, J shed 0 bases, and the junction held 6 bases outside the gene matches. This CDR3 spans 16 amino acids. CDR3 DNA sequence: TGTGCCAGCAGCCCGGGACAGAACGCGAACACCGGGGAGCTGTTTTTT. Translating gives CASSPGQNANTGELFF. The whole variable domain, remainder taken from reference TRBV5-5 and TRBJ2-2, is DAGVTQSPTHLIKTRGQQVTLRCSPISGHKSVSWYQQVLGQGPQFIFQYYEKEERGRGNFPDRFSARQFPNYSSELNVNALLLGDSALYLCASSPGQNANTGELFFGEGSRLTVL.

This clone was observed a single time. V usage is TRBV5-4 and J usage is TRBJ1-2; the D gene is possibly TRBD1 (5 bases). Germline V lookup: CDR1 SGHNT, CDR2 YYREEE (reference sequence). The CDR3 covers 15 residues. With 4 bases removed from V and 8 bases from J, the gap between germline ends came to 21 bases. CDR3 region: CASSPPGRGGEGYTF. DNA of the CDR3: TGTGCCAGCAGCCCGCCCGGGAGGGGCGGGGAAGGCTACACCTTC.

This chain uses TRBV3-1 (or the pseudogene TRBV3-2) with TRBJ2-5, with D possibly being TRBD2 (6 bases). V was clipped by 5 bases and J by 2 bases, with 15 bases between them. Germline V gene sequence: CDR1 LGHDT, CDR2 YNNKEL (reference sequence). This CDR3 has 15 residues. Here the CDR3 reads CASSWGEEPQETQYF. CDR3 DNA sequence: TGTGCCAGCAGCTGGGGGGAGGAACCACAAGAGACCCAGTACTTC.

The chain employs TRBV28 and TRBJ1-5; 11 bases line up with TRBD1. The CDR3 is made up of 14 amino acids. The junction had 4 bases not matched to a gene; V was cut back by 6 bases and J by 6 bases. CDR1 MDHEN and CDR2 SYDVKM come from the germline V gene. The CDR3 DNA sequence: TGTGCCAGCAGGGAAGGGACAGGGGGTCAGCCCCAGCATTTT. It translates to CASREGTGGQPQHF. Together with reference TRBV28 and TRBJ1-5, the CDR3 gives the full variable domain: DVKVTQSSRYLVKRTGEKVFLECVQDMDHENMFWYRQDPGLGLRLIYFSYDVKMKEKGDIPEGYSVSREKKERFSLILESASTNQTSMYLCASREGTGGQPQHFGDGTRLSIL.

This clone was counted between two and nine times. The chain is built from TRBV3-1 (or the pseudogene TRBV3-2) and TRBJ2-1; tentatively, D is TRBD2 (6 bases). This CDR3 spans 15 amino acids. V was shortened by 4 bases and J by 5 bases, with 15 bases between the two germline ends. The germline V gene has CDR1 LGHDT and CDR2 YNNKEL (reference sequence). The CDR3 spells CASSPPKGRNNEQFF. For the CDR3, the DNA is TGTGCCAGCAGCCCCCCCAAAGGGAGGAACAATGAGCAGTTCTTC.

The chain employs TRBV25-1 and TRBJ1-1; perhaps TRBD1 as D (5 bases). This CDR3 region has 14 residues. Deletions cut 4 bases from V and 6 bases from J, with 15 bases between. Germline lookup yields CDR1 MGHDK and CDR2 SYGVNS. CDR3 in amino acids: CASSGSQGNSEAFF. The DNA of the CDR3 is TGTGCCAGCAGTGGGAGTCAGGGAAACTCTGAAGCTTTCTTT. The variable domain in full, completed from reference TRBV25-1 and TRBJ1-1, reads EADIYQTPRYLVIGTGKKITLECSQTMGHDKMYWYQQDPGMELHLIHYSYGVNSTEKGDLSSESTVSRIRTEHFPLTLESARPSHTSQYLCASSGSQGNSEAFFGQGTRLTVV.

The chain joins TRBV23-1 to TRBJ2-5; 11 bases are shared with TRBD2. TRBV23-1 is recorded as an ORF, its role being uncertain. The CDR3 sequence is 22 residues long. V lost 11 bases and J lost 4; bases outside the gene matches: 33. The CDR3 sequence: CAHPGMTRVASSGGPKLETQYF. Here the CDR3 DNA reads TGCGCCCACCCAGGGATGACTAGGGTAGCGTCTAGCGGGGGGCCTAAGCTAGAGACCCAGTACTTC.

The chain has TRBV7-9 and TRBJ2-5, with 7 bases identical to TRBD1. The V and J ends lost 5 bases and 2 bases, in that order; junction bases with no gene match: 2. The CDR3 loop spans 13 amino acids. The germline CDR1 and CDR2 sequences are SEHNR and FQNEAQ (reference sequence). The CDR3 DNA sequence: TGTGCCAGCAGCAGGGGACAGCAAGAGACCCAGTACTTC. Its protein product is CASSRGQQETQYF.

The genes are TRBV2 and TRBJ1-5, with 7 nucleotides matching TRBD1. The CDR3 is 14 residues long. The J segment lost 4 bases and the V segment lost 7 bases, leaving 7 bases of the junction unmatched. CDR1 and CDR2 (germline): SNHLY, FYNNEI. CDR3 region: CASNRGQPNQPQHF. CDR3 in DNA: TGTGCCAGCAACCGGGGACAGCCTAATCAGCCCCAGCATTTT.

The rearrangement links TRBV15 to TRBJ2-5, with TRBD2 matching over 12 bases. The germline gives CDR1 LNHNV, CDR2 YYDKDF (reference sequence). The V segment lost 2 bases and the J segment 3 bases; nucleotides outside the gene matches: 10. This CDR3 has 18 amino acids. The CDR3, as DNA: TGTGCCACCAGCAGAAAAGGGGCTAGCGGGGGGGTCGAAGAGACCCAGTACTTC. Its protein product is CATSRKGASGGVEETQYF.

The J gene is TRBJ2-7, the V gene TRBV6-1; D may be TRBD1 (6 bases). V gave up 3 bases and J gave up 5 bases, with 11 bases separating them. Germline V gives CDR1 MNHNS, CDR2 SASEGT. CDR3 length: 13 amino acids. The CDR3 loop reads CASSEGANNEQYF. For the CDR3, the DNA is TGTGCCAGCAGTGAGGGGGCTAACAACGAGCAGTACTTC.

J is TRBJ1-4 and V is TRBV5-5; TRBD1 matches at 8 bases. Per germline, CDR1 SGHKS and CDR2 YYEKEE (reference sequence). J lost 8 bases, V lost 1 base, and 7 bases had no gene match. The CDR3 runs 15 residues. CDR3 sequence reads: CASSLLTGAEEKLFF. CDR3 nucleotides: TGTGCCAGCAGCTTGTTGACAGGGGCGGAGGAAAAACTGTTTTTT.

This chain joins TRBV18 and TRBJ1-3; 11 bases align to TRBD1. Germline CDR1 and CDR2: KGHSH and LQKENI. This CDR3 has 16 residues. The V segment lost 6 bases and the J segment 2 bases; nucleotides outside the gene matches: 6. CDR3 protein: CASSMGQGDTGNTIYF. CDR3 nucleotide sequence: TGTGCCAGCTCGATGGGACAGGGGGATACTGGAAACACCATATATTTT.

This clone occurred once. The CDR3 is CASSATGTTYNEQFF. Here the CDR3 DNA reads TGTGCCAGCAGCGCGACAGGTACTACCTACAATGAGCAGTTCTTC. The chain recombines TRBV7-3 with TRBJ2-1; a weak D match, TRBD1 (6 bases). V was cut by 5 bases and J by 2 bases, with 13 bases left in between. This CDR3 is built from 15 residues. The V gene's germline CDR1 is SGHTA and CDR2 FQGTGA.